A single sample is the source of the 23 T cell receptor beta chains below, sequenced in a study of blood T cell repertoires in COVID-19. TCRdb keeps only in-frame clones here, not all; method: immunoSEQ multiplex PCR. The sample lists around 340,000 clones; roughly nine tenths were seen once. Sequenced sample: peripheral blood. The receptors were sampled from a woman aged 55-70 years with COVID-19, enrolled during active disease.

The V call is TRBV18, the J call TRBJ1-4, with D possibly being TRBD1 (6 bases). The germline gives CDR1 KGHSH, CDR2 LQKENI. V dropped 4 bases and J dropped 4 bases, with 16 bases sitting between them. This CDR3 spans 16 amino acids. The DNA for the CDR3 is TGTGCCAGCTCACTAGCGCCCGGGACAAGTAATGAAAAACTGTTTTTT. Translation: CASSLAPGTSNEKLFF.

The chain employs TRBV2 and TRBJ2-5; D gene unclear. This CDR3 region has 13 residues. The V and J ends lost 4 bases and 4 bases respectively, with 10 bases between them. In germline, CDR1 is SNHLY, CDR2 FYNNEI. This chain's CDR3 is CASSGGPSETQYF. CDR3 DNA: TGTGCCAGCAGTGGTGGGCCTTCAGAGACCCAGTACTTC.

V and J are TRBV7-9 and TRBJ1-2, with no clear D. CDR1 is SEHNR, CDR2 FQNEAQ, per germline (reference sequence). The CDR3 totals 13 residues. The germline V and J ends were trimmed by 7 bases and 8 bases, with 17 bases remaining between them. CDR3 DNA sequence: TGTGCCAGCACCCCGGGAGGACTCAGCGGCTACACCTTC. Protein: CASTPGGLSGYTF.

Only one count was recorded for this clone. The gene calls are TRBV4-2 and TRBJ2-3, with a weak D call TRBD2 (7 bases). Germline CDR1 reads LGHNA; CDR2 reads YNFKEQ. The CDR3 is 16 amino acids. V lost 1 base and J lost 0, with 11 bases in between. In nucleotides, the CDR3 is TGTGCCAGCAGCCAAGTAGGGGGGGCGAGCACAGATACGCAGTATTTT. Residues: CASSQVGGASTDTQYF.

The chain uses TRBV5-4 and TRBJ1-2, with D maybe TRBD1 (5 bases). The CDR3 is made up of 14 amino acids. Trimming removed 3 bases at V and 8 bases at J, with 17 bases between. CDR1 is SGHNT and CDR2 is YYREEE in the germline V gene (reference sequence). The CDR3 sequence: CASSSPRGTGGYTF. The DNA for the CDR3 is TGTGCCAGCAGCTCCCCCCGGGGGACGGGCGGCTACACCTTC.

V gene TRBV5-6 combines with J gene TRBJ1-2; D remains ambiguous. The CDR3 sequence is 14 residues long. CDR1 and CDR2 from the germline V gene are SGHDT and YYEEEE. The V and J ends lost 0 bases and 1 base respectively, with 7 bases between them. CDR3: CASSLERSNYGYTF. The CDR3 coding sequence is TGTGCCAGCAGCTTGGAACGGAGTAACTATGGCTACACCTTC.

This clone showed up just a few times. The chain links TRBV6-5 to TRBJ1-1; possibly TRBD1 for D (6 bases). V lost 2 bases to trimming and J lost 5 bases, with 12 bases between them. Germline lookup yields CDR1 MNHEY and CDR2 SVGAGI. This CDR3 region has 14 residues. CDR3 protein: CASSYQPDRTEAFF. Written as DNA, the CDR3 is TGTGCCAGCAGTTACCAACCCGACAGGACTGAAGCTTTCTTT.

This rearrangement joins TRBV5-4 to TRBJ2-7, with 10 bases lining up with TRBD2. Trimming removed 4 bases from V and 3 bases from J; junction bases left unmatched: 7. The CDR3 runs 15 residues. The germline V gene has CDR1 SGHNT and CDR2 YYREEE (reference sequence). The CDR3 is CASSPGQRGGYEQYF. In DNA, the CDR3 is TGTGCCAGCAGCCCGGGGCAGCGGGGGGGCTACGAGCAGTACTTC.

The chain carries TRBV6-5 and TRBJ1-1, with 8 bases that match TRBD1. Germline CDR1 and CDR2: MNHEY and SVGAGI. This CDR3 is built from 15 residues. V shed 2 bases, J shed 5 bases, and the junction held 7 bases outside the gene matches. The CDR3, as DNA: TGTGCCAGCAGTTACCGGACAGGGATGAGAACTGAAGCTTTCTTT. Its translation: CASSYRTGMRTEAFF.

About this clone itself: At the DNA level, this CDR3 is encoded by other sequences in the same sample as well. This CDR3 is CASSLDRGYGYTF. In DNA form, the CDR3 reads TGTGCCAGCAGCCTGGATAGGGGCTATGGCTACACCTTC. V gene TRBV7-9 combines with J gene TRBJ1-2; D may be TRBD1 (5 bases). Per germline, CDR1 SEHNR and CDR2 FQNEAQ (reference sequence). This CDR3 comprises 13 residues. V was clipped by 5 bases and J by 4 bases, with 11 bases between them. Full variable domain (remainder filled in from reference TRBV7-9 and TRBJ1-2): DTGVSQNPRHKITKRGQNVTFRCDPISEHNRLYWYRQTLGQGPEFLTYFQNEAQLEKSRLLSDRFSAERPKGSFSTLEIQRTEQGDSAMYLCASSLDRGYGYTFGSGTRLTVV.

V gene TRBV18 combines with J gene TRBJ2-7; 7 bases map to TRBD1. Germline assignment: CDR1 KGHSH and CDR2 LQKENI. Trimming at V came to 1 base and at J to 2 bases, leaving 2 bases not matched to a gene. This CDR3 is built from 14 residues. CDR3 sequence (DNA): TGTGCCAGCTCACCACAGGGGGCGACCTACGAGCAGTACTTC. The encoded protein is CASSPQGATYEQYF.

The V and J genes are TRBV3-1 (or the pseudogene TRBV3-2) and TRBJ1-1, with 7 bases lining up with TRBD1. The CDR3 consists of 16 residues. Trimming took 1 base from V and 4 from J; bases not matched to a gene: 9. CDR1 LGHDT and CDR2 YNNKEL come from the germline V gene (reference sequence). CDR3 region: CASSQAKTGRFTEAFF. In DNA, the CDR3 is TGTGCCAGCAGCCAAGCGAAGACAGGGCGATTCACTGAAGCTTTCTTT.

CDR3 sequence: CASTAGTSNTGELFF. The CDR3 coding sequence is TGTGCCAGCACGGCCGGGACATCGAACACCGGGGAGCTGTTTTTT. The chain is built from TRBV7-6 and TRBJ2-2; a weak D match, TRBD1 (6 bases). CDR3 size: 15 residues. Trimming pared 7 bases from V and 0 bases from J, leaving 12 bases between. CDR1 and CDR2 from the germline V gene are SGHVS and FNYEAQ.

The CDR3 nucleotides read TGTGCCAGCTCACGGACGCCACAGGGCACTGAAGCTTTCTTT. It specifies CASSRTPQGTEAFF. The genes are TRBV18 and TRBJ1-1; possible D gene TRBD1, 6 bases. The CDR3 loop spans 14 amino acids. The V gene lost 4 bases and the J gene lost 4 bases, with 13 bases spanning the gap. Looked up from germline, CDR1 is KGHSH and CDR2 is LQKENI.

The chain couples TRBV10-3 to TRBJ1-3, with D maybe TRBD1 (5 bases). Germline values: CDR1 ENHRY, CDR2 SYGVKD. Between the trimmed V and J ends, which lost 4 bases and 8 bases, there was a span of 21 bases. This CDR3 comprises 16 residues. CDR3 residues: CAISGGTDTPVYTIYF. CDR3 coding DNA: TGTGCCATCAGTGGCGGGACCGATACTCCTGTATACACCATATATTTT.

V and J are TRBV30 and TRBJ1-1; D perhaps matches TRBD1 (5 bases). Trimming removed 7 bases at V and 6 bases at J, with 9 bases between. The CDR3 length is 10 residues. CDR1 and CDR2 (germline): GTSNPN, SVGIG (reference sequence). CDR3 sequence reads: CASREAEAFF. The CDR3 coding sequence is TGTGCCTCCAGGGAGGCTGAAGCTTTCTTT.

This chain uses TRBV5-1 with TRBJ1-4, with TRBD1 matching 7 bases. The J segment lost 3 bases and the V segment lost 4 bases, leaving 6 bases of the junction unmatched. Germline V gene lookup returns CDR1 SGHRS and CDR2 YFSETQ. The CDR3 length is 15 residues. The CDR3 protein is CASSRSQGANEKLFF. The CDR3 DNA sequence: TGCGCCAGCAGCCGCAGCCAGGGGGCTAATGAAAAACTGTTTTTT.

The rearrangement links TRBV7-3 to TRBJ1-1, with D unresolved. The germline V gene encodes CDR1 SGHTA and CDR2 FQGTGA. CDR3 length: 15 residues. The V end lost 0 bases, the J end lost 0 bases, and 8 bases lay between the germline ends. The CDR3 DNA follows: TGTGCCAGCAGCTTAACGGGCCAGATGAACACTGAAGCTTTCTTT. This codes for CASSLTGQMNTEAFF.

This chain connects TRBV27 to TRBJ1-2, with D unresolved. V was cut by 6 bases and J by 4 bases, with 12 bases left in between. Germline V gene data show CDR1 as MNHEY and CDR2 as SMNVEV (reference sequence). This CDR3 contains 13 residues. The CDR3 spells CASRQNGLYGYTF. The CDR3 coding sequence is TGTGCCAGCAGACAAAACGGACTCTATGGCTACACCTTC.

The gene calls are TRBV5-8 and TRBJ1-5, with no clear D. The CDR3 spans 16 residues. Trimming cost V 4 bases and J 4 bases, with 18 bases left between them. Germline V lookup: CDR1 SGHTS, CDR2 YDEGEE. The CDR3 DNA reads as TGTGCCAGCAGCCTCTACGGTGTGGGGAGTAATCAGCCCCAGCATTTT. It yields the protein CASSLYGVGSNQPQHF.

A single count supports this clone. The chain recombines TRBV10-3 with TRBJ2-1; D unclear. This CDR3 has 12 residues. In germline, CDR1 is ENHRY, CDR2 SYGVKD. Between the trimmed V and J ends, which lost 2 bases and 10 bases, there was a span of 9 bases. The CDR3 is CAISEKSTEQFF. The CDR3, as DNA: TGTGCCATCAGTGAGAAGTCGACAGAGCAGTTCTTC.

The V and J genes are TRBV19 and TRBJ2-5, with TRBD2 matching 8 bases. The trim removed 6 bases at V and 5 bases at J, leaving 5 bases unmatched. The CDR3 is 13 residues long. Germline V lookup: CDR1 LNHDA, CDR2 SQIVND (reference sequence). CDR3 region: CASRTSGSETQYF. DNA for the CDR3: TGTGCCAGTAGAACTAGCGGTAGCGAGACCCAGTACTTC.

The chain links TRBV19 to TRBJ2-3, with 10 bases fitting TRBD2. CDR3 length equals 21 residues. The V gene's germline CDR1 is LNHDA and CDR2 SQIVND (reference sequence). V shed 2 bases, J shed 0 bases, and the junction held 17 bases outside the gene matches. The CDR3 DNA sequence: TGTGCCAGTAGTATATTTGGGGCTAGCGGGGGCCGGATAGCTAGCACAGATACGCAGTATTTT. Amino acid sequence: CASSIFGASGGRIASTDTQYF.